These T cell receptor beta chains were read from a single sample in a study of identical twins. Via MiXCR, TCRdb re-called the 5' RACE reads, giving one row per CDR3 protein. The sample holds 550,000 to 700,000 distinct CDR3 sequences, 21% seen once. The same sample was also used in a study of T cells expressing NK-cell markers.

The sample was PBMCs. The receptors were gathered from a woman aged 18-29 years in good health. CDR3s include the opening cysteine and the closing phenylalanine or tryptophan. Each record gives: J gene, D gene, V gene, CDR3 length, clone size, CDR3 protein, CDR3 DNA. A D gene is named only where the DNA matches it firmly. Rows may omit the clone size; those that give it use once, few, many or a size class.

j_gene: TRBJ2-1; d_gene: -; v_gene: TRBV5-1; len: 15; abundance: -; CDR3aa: CASSERRISYNEQFF; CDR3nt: TGCGCCAGCTCCGAGAGACGGATCTCCTACAATGAGCAGTTCTTC
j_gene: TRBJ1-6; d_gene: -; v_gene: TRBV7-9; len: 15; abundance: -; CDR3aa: CASSLGRQIGSPLHF; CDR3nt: TGTGCCAGCAGCTTAGGTCGGCAGATCGGCTCACCCCTCCACTTT
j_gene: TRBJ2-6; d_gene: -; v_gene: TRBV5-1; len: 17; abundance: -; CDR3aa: CASSLVGLSSGANVLTF; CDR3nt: TGCGCCAGCAGCTTGGTTGGGCTCAGCTCTGGGGCCAACGTCCTGACTTTC
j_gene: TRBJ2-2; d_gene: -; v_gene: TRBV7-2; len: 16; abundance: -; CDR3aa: CASSLSGGVAPGELFF; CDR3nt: TGTGCCAGCAGCTTAAGCGGAGGGGTTGCCCCCGGGGAGCTGTTTTTT
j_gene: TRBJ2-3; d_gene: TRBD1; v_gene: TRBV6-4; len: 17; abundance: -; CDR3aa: CASSDSKRGQSTDTQYF; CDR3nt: TGTGCCAGCAGTGACTCGAAAAGGGGACAGAGCACAGATACGCAGTATTTT
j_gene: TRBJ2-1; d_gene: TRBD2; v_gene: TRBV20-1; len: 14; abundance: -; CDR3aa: CSARAGGSYNEQFF; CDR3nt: TGCAGTGCTAGGGCGGGGGGCTCCTACAATGAGCAGTTCTTC
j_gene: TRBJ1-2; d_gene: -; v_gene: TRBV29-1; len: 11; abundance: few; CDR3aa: CSAESNYGYTF; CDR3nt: TGCAGCGCTGAGTCTAACTATGGCTACACCTTC
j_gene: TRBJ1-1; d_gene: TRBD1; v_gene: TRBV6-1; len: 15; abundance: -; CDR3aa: CASWRGQGALTEAFF; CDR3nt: TGTGCCAGCTGGCGAGGGCAGGGGGCTTTAACTGAAGCTTTCTTT
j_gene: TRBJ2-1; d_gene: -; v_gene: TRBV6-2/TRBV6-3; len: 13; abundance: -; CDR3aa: CASNFWLSNEQFF; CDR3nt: TGTGCCAGCAATTTTTGGCTTTCGAATGAGCAGTTCTTC
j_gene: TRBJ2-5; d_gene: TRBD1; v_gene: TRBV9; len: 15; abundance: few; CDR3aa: CASSVRDREWETQYF; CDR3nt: TGTGCCAGCAGCGTACGGGACAGGGAATGGGAGACCCAGTACTTC
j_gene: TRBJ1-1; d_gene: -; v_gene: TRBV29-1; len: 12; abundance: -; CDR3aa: CSVWGANTEAFF; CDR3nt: TGCAGCGTTTGGGGGGCTAATACTGAAGCTTTCTTT
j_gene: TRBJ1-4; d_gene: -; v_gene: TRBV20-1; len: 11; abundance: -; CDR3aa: CSARDGEKLFF; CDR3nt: TGCAGTGCTAGGGACGGAGAAAAACTGTTTTTT
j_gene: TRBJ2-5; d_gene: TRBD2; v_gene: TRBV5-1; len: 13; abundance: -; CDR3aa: CASSRTSWETQYF; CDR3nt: TGCGCCAGCAGCCGGACTAGCTGGGAGACCCAGTACTTC
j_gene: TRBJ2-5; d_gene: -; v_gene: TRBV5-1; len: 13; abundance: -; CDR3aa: CASSLTSPETQYF; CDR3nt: TGCGCCAGCAGCTTGACTAGCCCAGAGACCCAGTACTTC
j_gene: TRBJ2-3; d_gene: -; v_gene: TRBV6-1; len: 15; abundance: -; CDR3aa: CASSRRLVFADTQYF; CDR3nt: TGTGCCAGCAGTCGAAGACTAGTTTTCGCAGATACGCAGTATTTT
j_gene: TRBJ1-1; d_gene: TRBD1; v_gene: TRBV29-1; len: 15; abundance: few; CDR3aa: CSVEEAGGYNTEAFF; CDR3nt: TGCAGCGTTGAAGAGGCAGGGGGGTACAACACTGAAGCTTTCTTT
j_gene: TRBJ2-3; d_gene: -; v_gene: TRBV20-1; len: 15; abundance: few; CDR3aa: CSAHARQASTDTQYF; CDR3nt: TGCAGTGCTCACGCTAGACAGGCTAGCACAGATACGCAGTATTTT
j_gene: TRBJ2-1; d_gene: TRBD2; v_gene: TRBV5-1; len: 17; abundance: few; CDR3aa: CASSHGLAGGLDNEQFF; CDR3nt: TGCGCCAGCAGCCATGGACTAGCGGGGGGGCTCGACAATGAGCAGTTCTTC
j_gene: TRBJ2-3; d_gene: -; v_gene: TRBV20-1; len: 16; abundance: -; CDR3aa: CSARDLRQGSTDTQYF; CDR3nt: TGCAGTGCTAGAGATCTGAGGCAGGGTAGCACAGATACGCAGTATTTT
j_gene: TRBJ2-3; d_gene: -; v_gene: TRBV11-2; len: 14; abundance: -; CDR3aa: CASSQAGSTDTQYF; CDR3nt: TGTGCCAGCAGCCAGGCGGGAAGCACAGATACGCAGTATTTT
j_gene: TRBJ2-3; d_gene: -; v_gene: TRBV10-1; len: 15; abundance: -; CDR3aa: CASSEDRPDTDTQYF; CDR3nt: TGCGCCAGCAGTGAGGACCGACCCGACACAGATACGCAGTATTTT
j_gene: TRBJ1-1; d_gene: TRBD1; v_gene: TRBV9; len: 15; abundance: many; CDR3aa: CASSVGPDRGTEAFF; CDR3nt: TGTGCCAGCAGCGTTGGACCAGACAGGGGGACTGAAGCTTTCTTT
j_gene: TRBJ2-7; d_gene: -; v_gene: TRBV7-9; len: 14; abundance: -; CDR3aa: CASSSPGYSYEQYF; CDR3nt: TGTGCCAGCAGCTCCCCCGGATACTCCTACGAGCAGTACTTC
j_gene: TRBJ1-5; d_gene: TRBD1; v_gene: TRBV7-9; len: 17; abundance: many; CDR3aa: CASSTPRTGWSNQPQHF; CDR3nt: TGTGCCAGCAGCACCCCCCGGACAGGATGGAGCAATCAGCCCCAGCATTTT
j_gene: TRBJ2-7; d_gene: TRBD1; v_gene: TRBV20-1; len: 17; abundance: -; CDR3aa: CSVRGQGEGKFVYEQYF; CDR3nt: TGCAGTGTTAGGGGGCAGGGTGAGGGAAAGTTCGTCTACGAGCAGTACTTC
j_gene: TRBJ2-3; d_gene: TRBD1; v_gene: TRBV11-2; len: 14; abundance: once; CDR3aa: CASSIGQGTDTQYF; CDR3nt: TGTGCCAGCAGCATCGGACAGGGGACAGATACGCAGTATTTT
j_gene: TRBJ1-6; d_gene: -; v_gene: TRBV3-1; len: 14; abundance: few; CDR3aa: CASVYKGSNSPLHF; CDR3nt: TGTGCCAGCGTCTACAAGGGGTCTAATTCACCCCTCCACTTT
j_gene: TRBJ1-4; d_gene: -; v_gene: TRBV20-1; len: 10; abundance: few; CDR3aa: CVINGEKLFF; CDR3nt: TGCGTAATAAATGGGGAAAAACTGTTTTTT
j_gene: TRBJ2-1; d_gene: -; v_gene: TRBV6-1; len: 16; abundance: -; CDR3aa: CASSTLGGGSYNEQFF; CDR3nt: TGTGCCAGCAGCACTCTAGGGGGGGGGTCCTACAATGAGCAGTTCTTC
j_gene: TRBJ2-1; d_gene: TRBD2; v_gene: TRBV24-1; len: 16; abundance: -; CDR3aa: CATSDPGTSGRNEQFF; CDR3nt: TGTGCCACCAGTGACCCCGGGACTAGCGGGAGAAATGAGCAGTTCTTC